One sample yielded the 4 T cell receptor beta chains listed below, sequenced in a study of CD8 T cells in Susac syndrome. Random hexamers were used to reverse transcribe about 0.45 to 1 ug of RNA. TCRdb recomputed calls from the immunoSEQ multiplex PCR reads with MiXCR, one row per CDR3 protein. The sample lists approximately 170,000 distinct CDR3 sequences; 92% were seen once. Sequenced: CD4+ T cells from PBMCs. These receptors were collected from a human donor in good health.

The chain uses TRBV9 and TRBJ2-6; D unclear. The germline V gene has CDR1 SGDLS and CDR2 YYNGEE. CDR3 length: 14 residues. V lost 0 bases, J lost 9 bases, and 10 bases lay in between. The CDR3 sequence: CASSVDGSYNVLTF. As DNA, the CDR3 is TGTGCCAGCAGCGTAGACGGCAGCTACAACGTCCTGACTTTC.

The J gene is TRBJ2-7, the V gene TRBV29-1; D ambiguous. There are 10 residues in the CDR3. Germline CDR1 SQVTM, CDR2 ANQGSEA. V shed 7 bases and J shed 13 bases, with 17 bases lying between them. The CDR3 region is CSGLRARCYF. The CDR3 DNA reads TGCAGCGGCTTACGGGCCCGCTGTTACTTC.

The rearrangement joins TRBV20-1 to TRBJ1-5; the D is unclear. The CDR3 is made up of 14 amino acids. V was pared by 4 bases and J by 2 bases, with 12 bases between. Germline lookup yields CDR1 DFQATT and CDR2 SNEGSKA (reference sequence). The CDR3 sequence is CSANLSPGNQPQHF. For the CDR3, the DNA is TGCAGTGCTAACCTTAGCCCAGGCAATCAGCCCCAGCATTTT.

The genes are TRBV28 and TRBJ1-2; D is undetermined. CDR1 is MDHEN, CDR2 SYDVKM, per germline. This CDR3 has 14 amino acids. V lost 5 bases to trimming and J lost 4 bases, with 14 bases between them. As DNA, the CDR3 is TGTGCCAGCAGTCCCGTCGGGGTGATCTATGGCTACACCTTC. Translating it yields CASSPVGVIYGYTF.